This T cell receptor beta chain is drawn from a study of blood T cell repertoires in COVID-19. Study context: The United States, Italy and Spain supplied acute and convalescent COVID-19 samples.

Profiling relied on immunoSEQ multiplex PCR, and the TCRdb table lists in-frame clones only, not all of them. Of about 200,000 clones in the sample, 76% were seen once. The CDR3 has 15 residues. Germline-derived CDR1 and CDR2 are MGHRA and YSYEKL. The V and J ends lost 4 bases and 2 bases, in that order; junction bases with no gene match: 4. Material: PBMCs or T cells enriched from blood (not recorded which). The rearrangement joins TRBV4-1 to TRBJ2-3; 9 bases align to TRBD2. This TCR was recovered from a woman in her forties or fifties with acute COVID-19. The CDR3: CASSRSGGTTDTQYF. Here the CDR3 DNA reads TGCGCCAGCAGCCGGAGCGGGGGGACCACAGATACGCAGTATTTT.